This TCR beta chain is drawn from a study of blood T cell repertoires in COVID-19. Study as a whole: The analysed material was cDNA or gDNA that came from T cells, B-cell-depleted T cells, or PBMCs.

V lost 6 bases, J lost 6 bases, and 14 bases lay in between. The CDR3 sequence is 14 residues long. In germline, CDR1 is MNHEY, CDR2 SMNVEV (reference sequence). Measured with immunoSEQ multiplex PCR; TCRdb has only the in-frame clones, and not every one. In the table there are some 180,000 clones, roughly 87% of which are singletons. The source material was peripheral blood. This clonotype originated in a man aged 60-69 years with active or convalescent COVID-19. The rearrangement uses TRBV27 and TRBJ1-4; a weak D match, TRBD1 (6 bases). CDR3 protein: CASRTGMGDEKLFF. CDR3 nucleotides: TGTGCCAGCAGAACAGGGATGGGGGATGAAAAACTGTTTTTT. The whole variable domain, filled in from reference TRBV27 and TRBJ1-4, reads EAQVTQNPRYLITVTGKKLTVTCSQNMNHEYMSWYRQDPGLGLRQIYYSMNVEVTDKGDVPEGYKVSRKEKRNFPLILESPSPNQTSLYFCASRTGMGDEKLFFGSGTQLSVL.